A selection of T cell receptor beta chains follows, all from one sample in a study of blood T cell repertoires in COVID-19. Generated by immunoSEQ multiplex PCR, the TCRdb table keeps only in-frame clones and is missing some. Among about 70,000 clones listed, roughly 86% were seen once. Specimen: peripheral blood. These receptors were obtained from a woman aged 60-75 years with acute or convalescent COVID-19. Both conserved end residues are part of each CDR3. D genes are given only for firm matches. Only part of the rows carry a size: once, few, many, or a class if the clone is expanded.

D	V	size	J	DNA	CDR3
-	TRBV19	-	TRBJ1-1	TGTGCCAGTAGTCGACAGATTTCTATCATGAACACTGAAGCTTTCTTT	CASSRQISIMNTEAFF
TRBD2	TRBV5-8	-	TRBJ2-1	TGTGCCAGCAGCTTCGGCGGGGGGGCATTCAATGAGCAGTTCTTC	CASSFGGGAFNEQFF
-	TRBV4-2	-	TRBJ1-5	TGTGCCAGCAGCCAAGATAGGGCGACAGGCAATCAGCCCCAGCATTTT	CASSQDRATGNQPQHF
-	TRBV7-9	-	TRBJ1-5	TGTGCCAGCAGCTTAGATCAGGGAAAGAATCCCCAGCATTTT	CASSLDQGKNPQHF
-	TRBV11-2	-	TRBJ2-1	TGTGCCAGCAGCTTCACCGGGAATGAGCAGTTCTTC	CASSFTGNEQFF
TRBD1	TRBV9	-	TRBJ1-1	TGTGCCAGCAGCCCTTTCACAGGGGGCACTGAAGCTTTCTTT	CASSPFTGGTEAFF
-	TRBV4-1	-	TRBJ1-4	TGCGCCAGCAGCCAACCGGGCAGGGCCAATAATGAAAAACTGTTTTTT	CASSQPGRANNEKLFF
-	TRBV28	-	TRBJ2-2	TGTGCCAGCAGTTTCTCGGGGGCGAACACCGGGGAGCTGTTTTTT	CASSFSGANTGELFF
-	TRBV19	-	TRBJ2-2	TGTGCCAGTAGTCCTTTCCGGACTATAGGGGAGCTGTTTTTT	CASSPFRTIGELFF
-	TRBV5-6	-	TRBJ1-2	TGTGCCAGCAGCTTGGGGGGATCCACAGGGTATGGCTACACCTTC	CASSLGGSTGYGYTF
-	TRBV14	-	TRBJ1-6	TGTGCCAGCAGCCAAGAGGCATATAATTCACCCCTCCACTTT	CASSQEAYNSPLHF
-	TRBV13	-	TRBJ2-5	TGTGCCAGCAGCTTATATCAGAACCAAGAGACCCAGTACTTC	CASSLYQNQETQYF
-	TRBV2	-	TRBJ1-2	TGTGCCAGCAGTGACTACGATGCTAACTATGGCTACACCTTC	CASSDYDANYGYTF
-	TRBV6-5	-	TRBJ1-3	TGTGCCAGCGGAGCCCAGGGAAACACCATATATTTT	CASGAQGNTIYF
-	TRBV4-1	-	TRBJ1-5	TGCGCCAGCAGCCAAGATTGGGGGGGAGAGGCCCAGCATTTT	CASSQDWGGEAQHF
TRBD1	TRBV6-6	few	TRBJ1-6	TGTGCCAGCAGTTACTGGAACAGGGGGAATTCACCCCTCCACTTT	CASSYWNRGNSPLHF
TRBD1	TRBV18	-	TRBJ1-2	TGTGCCAGCTCACCCGACCGGACAGGGGGTGGCTACACCTTC	CASSPDRTGGGYTF
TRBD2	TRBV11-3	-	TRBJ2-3	TGTGCCAGCAGCTTTTCCCTAGCGGGCCCCCAGTATTTT	CASSFSLAGPQYF
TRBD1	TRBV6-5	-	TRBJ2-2	TGTGCCAGCACCCGGGACAGGGGGGTCACCGGGGAGCTGTTTTTT	CASTRDRGVTGELFF
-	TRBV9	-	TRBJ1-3	TGTGCCAGCAGCGTAGATGGTCGAGGGGGAGGAAACACCATATATTTT	CASSVDGRGGGNTIYF
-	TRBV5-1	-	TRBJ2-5	TGCGCCAGCAGCTTGACTTTAGAAGAGACCCAGTACTTC	CASSLTLEETQYF
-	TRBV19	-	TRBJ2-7	TGTGCCAGTAGTGGGTCGGGGGACTCCTACGAGCAGTACTTC	CASSGSGDSYEQYF
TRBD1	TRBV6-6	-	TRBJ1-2	TGTGCCAGCAGTAAGTGGACAGGCGCGAACTATGGCTACACCTTC	CASSKWTGANYGYTF
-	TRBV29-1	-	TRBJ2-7	TGCAGCGTTGAGGGCCAGGGTGACTACGAGCAGTACTTC	CSVEGQGDYEQYF
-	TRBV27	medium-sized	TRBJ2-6	TGTGCCAGCAGTTTATCGTACTCTGGGGCCAACGTCCTGACTTTC	CASSLSYSGANVLTF
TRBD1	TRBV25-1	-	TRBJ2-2	TGTGCCAGCAGTGAATCTCGGGGTGGGACAGGGACCGGGGAGCTGTTTTTT	CASSESRGGTGTGELFF
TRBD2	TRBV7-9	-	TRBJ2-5	TGTGCCAGCAGCTTAGACGGGGGGGAGACCCAGTACTTC	CASSLDGGETQYF
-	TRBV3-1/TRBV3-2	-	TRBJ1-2	TGTGCCAGCAGCCAAGATTACAGGGTAATAGCTAACTATGGCTACACCTTC	CASSQDYRVIANYGYTF
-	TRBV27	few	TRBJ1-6	TGTGCCAGCACGAGGACCCGGGAAAATTCACCCCTCCACTTT	CASTRTRENSPLHF
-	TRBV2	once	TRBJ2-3	TGTGCCAGCACTAGTTTTGTGAACACTGATACGCAGTATTTT	CASTSFVNTDTQYF
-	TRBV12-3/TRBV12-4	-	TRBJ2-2	TGTGCCAGCACTGAGGGCGGGGAGCTGTTTTTT	CASTEGGELFF
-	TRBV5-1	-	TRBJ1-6	TGCGCCAGCAGCTCGACAGCCAGGTCACCCCTCCACTTT	CASSSTARSPLHF
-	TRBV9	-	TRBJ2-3	TGTGCCAGCAGCGTAGTAGGAGAAACAGATACGCAGTATTTT	CASSVVGETDTQYF
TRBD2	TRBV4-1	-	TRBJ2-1	TGCGCCAGCGCGAGTACTAGCGGGGGGGGATACAATGAGCAGTTCTTC	CASASTSGGGYNEQFF
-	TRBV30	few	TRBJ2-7	TGTGCCTGGAGAAAGTCGGGACTCACGGTGGTATACGAGCAGTACTTC	CAWRKSGLTVVYEQYF